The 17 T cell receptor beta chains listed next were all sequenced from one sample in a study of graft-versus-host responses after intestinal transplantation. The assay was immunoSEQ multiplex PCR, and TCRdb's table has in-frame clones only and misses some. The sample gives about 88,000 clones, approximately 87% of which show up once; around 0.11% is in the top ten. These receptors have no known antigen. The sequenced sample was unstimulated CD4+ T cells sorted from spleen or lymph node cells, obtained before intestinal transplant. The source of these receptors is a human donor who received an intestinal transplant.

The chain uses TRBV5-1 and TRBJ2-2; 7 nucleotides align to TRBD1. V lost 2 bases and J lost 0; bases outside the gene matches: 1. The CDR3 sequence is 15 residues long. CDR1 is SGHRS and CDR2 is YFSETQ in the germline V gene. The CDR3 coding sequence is TGCGCCAGCAGCTTTCAGGGGGCGAACACCGGGGAGCTGTTTTTT. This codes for CASSFQGANTGELFF.

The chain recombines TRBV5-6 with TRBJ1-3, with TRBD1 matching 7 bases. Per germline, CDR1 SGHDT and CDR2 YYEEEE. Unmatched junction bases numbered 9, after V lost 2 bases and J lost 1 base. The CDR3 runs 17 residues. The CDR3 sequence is CASSFPDRHQSGNTIYF. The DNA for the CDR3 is TGTGCCAGCAGCTTCCCGGACAGGCACCAGTCTGGAAACACCATATATTTT.

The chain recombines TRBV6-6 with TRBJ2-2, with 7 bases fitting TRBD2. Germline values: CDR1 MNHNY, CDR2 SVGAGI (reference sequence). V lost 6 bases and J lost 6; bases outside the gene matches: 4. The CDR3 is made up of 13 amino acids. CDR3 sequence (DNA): TGTGCCAGCAGCCTTACTAGCGCCGGGGAGCTGTTTTTT. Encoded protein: CASSLTSAGELFF.

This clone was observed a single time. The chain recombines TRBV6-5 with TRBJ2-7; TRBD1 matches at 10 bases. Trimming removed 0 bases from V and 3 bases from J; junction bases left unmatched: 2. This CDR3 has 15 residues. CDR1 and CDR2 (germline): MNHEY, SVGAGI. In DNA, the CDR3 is TGTGCCAGCAGTTACTCCCGGACAGGGGGCTACGAGCAGTACTTC. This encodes CASSYSRTGGYEQYF.

This CDR3 is CASSTTGVRTEAFF. In DNA, the CDR3 is TGTGCCAGCAGCACAACAGGGGTCAGGACTGAAGCTTTCTTT. This chain uses TRBV9 with TRBJ1-1, with 7 positions matching TRBD1. Germline loops: CDR1 SGDLS, CDR2 YYNGEE. This CDR3 region has 14 residues. V dropped 4 bases and J dropped 5; count of bases not matched to a gene: 8. Filled out from reference TRBV9 and TRBJ1-1, the complete variable domain reads DSGVTQTPKHLITATGQRVTLRCSPRSGDLSVYWYQQSLDQGLQFLIQYYNGEERAKGNILERFSAQQFPDLHSELNLSSLELGDSALYFCASSTTGVRTEAFFGQGTRLTVV.

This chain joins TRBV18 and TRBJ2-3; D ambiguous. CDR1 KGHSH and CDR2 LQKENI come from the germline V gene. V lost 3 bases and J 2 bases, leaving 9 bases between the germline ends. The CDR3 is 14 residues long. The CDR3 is CASSPLPYTDTQYF. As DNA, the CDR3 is TGTGCCAGCTCACCCCTTCCTTACACAGATACGCAGTATTTT.

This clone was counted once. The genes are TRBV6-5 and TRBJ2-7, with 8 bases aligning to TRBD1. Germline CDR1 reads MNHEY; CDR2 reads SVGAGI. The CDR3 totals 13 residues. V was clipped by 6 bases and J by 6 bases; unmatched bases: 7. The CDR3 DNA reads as TGTGCCAGCAGGCCGGACAGGGTACGCGAGCAGTACTTC. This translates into CASRPDRVREQYF.

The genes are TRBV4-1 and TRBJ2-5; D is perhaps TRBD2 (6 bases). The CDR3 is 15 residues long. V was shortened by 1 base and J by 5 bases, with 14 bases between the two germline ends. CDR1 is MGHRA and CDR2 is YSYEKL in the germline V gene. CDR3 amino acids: CASSQAWGDRETQYF. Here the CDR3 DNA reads TGCGCCAGCAGCCAAGCCTGGGGGGACCGGGAGACCCAGTACTTC.

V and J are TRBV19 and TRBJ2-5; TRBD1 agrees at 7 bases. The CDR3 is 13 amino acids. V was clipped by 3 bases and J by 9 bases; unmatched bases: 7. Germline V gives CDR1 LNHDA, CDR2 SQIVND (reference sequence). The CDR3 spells CASSIDRVGSQYF. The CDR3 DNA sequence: TGTGCCAGTAGTATTGACAGGGTGGGTTCCCAGTACTTC.

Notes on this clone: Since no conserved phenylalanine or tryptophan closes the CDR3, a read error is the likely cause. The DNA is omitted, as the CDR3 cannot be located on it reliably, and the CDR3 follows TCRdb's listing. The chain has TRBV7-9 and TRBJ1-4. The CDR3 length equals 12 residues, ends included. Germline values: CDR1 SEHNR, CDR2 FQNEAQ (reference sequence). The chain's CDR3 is CASSPLGGKGSI.

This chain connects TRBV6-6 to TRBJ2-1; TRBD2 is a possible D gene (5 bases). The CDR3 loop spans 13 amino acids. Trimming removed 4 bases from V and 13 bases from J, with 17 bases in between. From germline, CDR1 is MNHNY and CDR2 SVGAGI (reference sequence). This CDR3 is CASSSPDWWFQFF. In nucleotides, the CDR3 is TGTGCCAGCAGTTCCCCGGACTGGTGGTTCCAGTTCTTC.

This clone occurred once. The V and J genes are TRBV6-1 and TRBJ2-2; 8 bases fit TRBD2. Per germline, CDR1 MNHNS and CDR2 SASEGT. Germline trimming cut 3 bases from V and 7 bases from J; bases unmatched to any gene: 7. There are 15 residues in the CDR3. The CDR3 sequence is CASSEPGGADGELFF. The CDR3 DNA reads TGTGCCAGCAGTGAGCCCGGGGGGGCCGACGGGGAGCTGTTTTTT.

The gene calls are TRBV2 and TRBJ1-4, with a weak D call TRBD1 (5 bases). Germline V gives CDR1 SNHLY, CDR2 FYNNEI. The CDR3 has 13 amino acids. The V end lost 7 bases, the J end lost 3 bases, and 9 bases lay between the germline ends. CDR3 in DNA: TGTGCCAGCAATAAAGGGGCTAATGAAAAACTGTTTTTT. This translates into CASNKGANEKLFF.

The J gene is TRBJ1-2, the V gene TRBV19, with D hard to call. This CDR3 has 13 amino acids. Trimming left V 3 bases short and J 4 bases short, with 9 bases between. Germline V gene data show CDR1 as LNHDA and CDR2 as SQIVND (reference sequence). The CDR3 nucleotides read TGTGCCAGTAGTATTTGGTTTAGCTATGGCTACACCTTC. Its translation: CASSIWFSYGYTF.

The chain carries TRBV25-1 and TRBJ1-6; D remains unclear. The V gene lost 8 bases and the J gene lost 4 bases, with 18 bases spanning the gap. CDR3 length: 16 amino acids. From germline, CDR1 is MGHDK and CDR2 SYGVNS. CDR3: CASGQTTGAYNSPLHF. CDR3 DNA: TGTGCCAGCGGTCAGACGACGGGAGCTTATAATTCACCCCTCCACTTT.

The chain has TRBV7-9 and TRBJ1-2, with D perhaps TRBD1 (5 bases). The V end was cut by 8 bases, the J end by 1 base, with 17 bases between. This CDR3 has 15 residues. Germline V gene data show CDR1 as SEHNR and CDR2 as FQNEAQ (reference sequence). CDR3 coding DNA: TGTGCCAGCGCCCGGACGGGGGACTTTAACTATGGCTACACCTTC. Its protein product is CASARTGDFNYGYTF.

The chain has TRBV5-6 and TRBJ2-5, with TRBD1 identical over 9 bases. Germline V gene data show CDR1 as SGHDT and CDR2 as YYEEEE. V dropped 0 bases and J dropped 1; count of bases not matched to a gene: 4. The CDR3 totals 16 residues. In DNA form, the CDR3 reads TGTGCCAGCAGCTTGGGGGACAGGGATAGCCAAGAGACCCAGTACTTC. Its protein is CASSLGDRDSQETQYF.